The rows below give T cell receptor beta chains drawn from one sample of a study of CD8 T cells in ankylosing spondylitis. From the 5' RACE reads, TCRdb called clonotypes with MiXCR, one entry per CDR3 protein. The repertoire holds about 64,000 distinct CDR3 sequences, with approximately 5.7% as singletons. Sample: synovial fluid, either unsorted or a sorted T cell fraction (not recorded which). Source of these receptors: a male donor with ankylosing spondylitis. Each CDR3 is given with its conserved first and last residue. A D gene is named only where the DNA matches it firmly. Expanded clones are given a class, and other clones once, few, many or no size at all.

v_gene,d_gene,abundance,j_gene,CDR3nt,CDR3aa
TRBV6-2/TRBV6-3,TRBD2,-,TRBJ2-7,TGTGCCAGCAGCCGATACCCGCACGGGAGGGCCGGCGAGCAGTACTTC,CASSRYPHGRAGEQYF
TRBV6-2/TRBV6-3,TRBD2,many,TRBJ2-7,TGTGCCAGCAGTCGACAGCGGGAGGGCTTCCTTAACTCCTACGAGCAGTACTTC,CASSRQREGFLNSYEQYF
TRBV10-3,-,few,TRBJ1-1,TGTGCCATCAGTGGGGACGGCCCAGGTTTAAACACTGAAGCTTTCTTT,CAISGDGPGLNTEAFF
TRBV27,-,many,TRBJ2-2,TGTGCCAGCAGTTTATCCGGGACCTACACCGGGGAGCTGTTTTTT,CASSLSGTYTGELFF
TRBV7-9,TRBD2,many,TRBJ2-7,TGTGCCAGCAGCTTAGCTAGCGGGAGTAGGGAGCAGTACTTC,CASSLASGSREQYF
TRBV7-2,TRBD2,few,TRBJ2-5,TGTGCCAGCAGCAGAGGACTAGCCCCTCAAGAGACCCAGTACTTC,CASSRGLAPQETQYF
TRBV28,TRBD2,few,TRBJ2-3,TGTGCCAGCAGTTTGGGGGGGTCCGCCACAGATACGCAGTATTTT,CASSLGGSATDTQYF
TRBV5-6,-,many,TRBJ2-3,TGTGCCAGCAGCTTGGATGGAGGGGGCGCAGATACGCAGTATTTT,CASSLDGGGADTQYF
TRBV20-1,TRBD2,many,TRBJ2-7,TGCAGTGCCAAACTAGCGGGAGCGTTCCACGAGCAGTACTTC,CSAKLAGAFHEQYF
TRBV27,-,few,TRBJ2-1,TGTGCCAGCAGTTTACAGCGGAGGACCTACAATGAGCAGTTCTTC,CASSLQRRTYNEQFF
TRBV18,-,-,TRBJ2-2,TGTGCCAGCTCAGACGGGGCCGGGGAGCTGTTTTTT,CASSDGAGELFF
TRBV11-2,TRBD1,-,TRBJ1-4,TGTGCCAGCGTTAACCGGGACAGGAATGAAAAACTGTTTTTT,CASVNRDRNEKLFF
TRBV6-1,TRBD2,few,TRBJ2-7,TGTGCCAGCACCTTGACTAGCGGTTTCCCCTACGAGCAGTACTTC,CASTLTSGFPYEQYF
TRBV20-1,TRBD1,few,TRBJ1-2,TGCAGTGCAAGGACAGGGGGCTCTAACTATGGCTACACCTTC,CSARTGGSNYGYTF
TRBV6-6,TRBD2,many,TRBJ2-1,TGTGCCAGCAGTTCCCGGGTTCGCGGGAGCTCCTACAATGAGCAGTTCTTC,CASSSRVRGSSYNEQFF
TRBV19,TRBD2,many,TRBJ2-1,TGTGCCAGTAGCCGGACTAGCACTACGTACAATGAGCAGTTCTTC,CASSRTSTTYNEQFF
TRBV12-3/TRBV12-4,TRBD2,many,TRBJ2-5,TGTGCCAGCAGTTCCGGACTAGCGGGAGGAGAGACCCAGTACTTC,CASSSGLAGGETQYF
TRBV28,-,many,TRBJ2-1,TGTGCCAGCAGTACCCAGCACAATGAGCAGTTCTTC,CASSTQHNEQFF
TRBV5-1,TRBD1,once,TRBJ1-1,TGCGCCAGCAGCCCGACAGGGGGATGGTTTCAAGAAGCTTTCTTT,CASSPTGGWFQEAFF
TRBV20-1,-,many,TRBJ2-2,TGCAGTGCTAGAGAACCCGGTAGGGGCGACACCGGGGAGCTGTTTTTT,CSAREPGRGDTGELFF
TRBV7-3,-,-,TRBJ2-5,TGTGCCAGCAGTGCGGGGTCCCAAGAGACCCAGTACTTC,CASSAGSQETQYF
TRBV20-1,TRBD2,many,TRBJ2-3,TGCAGTGCTGGGGGACTAGCGGGCGCCACAGATACGCAGTATTTT,CSAGGLAGATDTQYF
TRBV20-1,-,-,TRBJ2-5,TGCAGTGCTAGACGGCCCGGGGTTCTGGCTGAGACCCAGTACTTC,CSARRPGVLAETQYF
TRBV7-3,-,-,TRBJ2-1,TGTGCCAGCAGCCGCCTGTCACAGTTCCCTTTCGAAGAGCAGTTCTTC,CASSRLSQFPFEEQFF
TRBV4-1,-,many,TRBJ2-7,TGCGCCAGCAGCCGGACGGACGGACCTCCCTACGAGCAGTACTTC,CASSRTDGPPYEQYF
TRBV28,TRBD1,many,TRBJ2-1,TGTGCCAGCAGAAAGGACAGGAGCTCCTACAATGAGCAGTTCTTC,CASRKDRSSYNEQFF
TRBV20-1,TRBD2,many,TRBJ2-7,TGCAGTGCCCAGACTAGCGGGAGGGTTAACGAGCAGTACTTC,CSAQTSGRVNEQYF
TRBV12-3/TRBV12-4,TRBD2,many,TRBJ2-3,TGTGCCAGCAGTTCTAGCGGGATCCCCACAGATACGCAGTATTTT,CASSSSGIPTDTQYF
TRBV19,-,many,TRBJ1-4,TGTGCCTCAGGGAGGAAGGAAGAAAAACTGTTTTTT,CASGRKEEKLFF
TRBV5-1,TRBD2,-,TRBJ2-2,TGCGCCAGCAGCTTACCCGGGACTAGCGGGAGGCATACCGGGGAGCTGTTTTTT,CASSLPGTSGRHTGELFF
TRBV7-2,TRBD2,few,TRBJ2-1,TGTGCCAGCAGATCCTCTAGCGGGAGTTACAATGAGCAGTTCTTC,CASRSSSGSYNEQFF
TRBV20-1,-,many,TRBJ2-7,TGCAGTGCTAGGCGACAGGGAGGCGAGCAGTACTTC,CSARRQGGEQYF
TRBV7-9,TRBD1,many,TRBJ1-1,TGTGCCAGCAGCACTACAGGGGGCGTGAACACTGAAGCTTTCTTT,CASSTTGGVNTEAFF
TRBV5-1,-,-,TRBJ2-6,TGCGCCAGCAGCTTGAGCGGACCTCCGGGGGCCAACGTCCTGACTTTC,CASSLSGPPGANVLTF
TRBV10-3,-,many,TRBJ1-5,TGTGCCATCAGTGAGTCGGGTCTCAATCAGCCCCAGCATTTT,CAISESGLNQPQHF